These T cell receptor beta chains were read from a single sample in a study of T cell responses to AZD1222 COVID-19 vaccine. Assay used: immunoSEQ multiplex PCR; TCRdb lists only in-frame clones, some missing. The sample holds 95,000 or so clones, about 90% seen once. This material consisted of peripheral blood, taken on day 0 of MenACWY control vaccination. The receptors come from an adult in good health. Each CDR3 is given with its conserved first and last residue. Fields, in order: D gene, V gene, J gene, clone size, CDR3 protein, CDR3 DNA. The D gene is left open where the match is weak. A row's size may be missing; if present it is once, few, many or a size class.

NA	TRBV5-1	TRBJ2-3	NA	CASSLGDLRHTDTQYF	TGCGCCAGCAGCTTGGGGGACTTACGCCACACAGATACGCAGTATTTT
NA	TRBV10-3	TRBJ1-2	NA	CAIRPQGGYGYTF	TGTGCCATCAGACCTCAGGGCGGCTATGGCTACACCTTC
NA	TRBV3-1/TRBV3-2	TRBJ1-2	NA	CASSVTGADHGYTF	TGTGCCAGCAGTGTGACCGGGGCGGATCATGGCTACACCTTC
NA	TRBV5-6	TRBJ1-1	few	CASSLALDAEAFF	TGTGCCAGCAGCTTGGCCTTGGACGCTGAAGCTTTCTTT
NA	TRBV30	TRBJ1-1	once	CACPCGRGTEAFF	TGTGCCTGTCCATGTGGGCGGGGCACTGAAGCTTTCTTT
NA	TRBV7-9	TRBJ1-1	once	CASSLAGGAEAFF	TGTGCCAGCAGCTTAGCGGGCGGGGCTGAAGCTTTCTTT
TRBD1	TRBV10-3	TRBJ1-5	NA	CAIGGRGDQPQHF	TGTGCCATCGGAGGCAGGGGGGATCAGCCCCAGCATTTT
TRBD1	TRBV5-1	TRBJ1-1	NA	CASSLGQGLNTEAFF	TGCGCCAGCAGCTTGGGACAGGGCTTAAACACTGAAGCTTTCTTT
TRBD2	TRBV5-6	TRBJ2-3	NA	CASSLMAGGLTDTQYF	TGTGCCAGCAGCTTGATGGCGGGGGGGCTCACAGATACGCAGTATTTT
TRBD1	TRBV30	TRBJ1-4	NA	CAWSVQGADEKLFF	TGTGCCTGGAGTGTACAGGGGGCAGATGAAAAACTGTTTTTT
NA	TRBV3-1/TRBV3-2	TRBJ2-7	once	CASSQDNYGGHYEQYF	TGTGCCAGCAGCCAAGATAACTACGGGGGCCACTACGAGCAGTACTTC
NA	TRBV24-1	TRBJ2-5	NA	CATSGVTRTQYF	TGTGCCACCAGTGGTGTCACCCGGACCCAGTACTTC
TRBD1	TRBV27	TRBJ2-5	NA	CASSWGRQGGTQYF	TGTGCCAGCAGTTGGGGAAGACAGGGCGGGACCCAGTACTTC
NA	TRBV30	TRBJ1-5	NA	CAWDRGGNQPQHF	TGTGCCTGGGACCGCGGGGGAAATCAGCCCCAGCATTTT
NA	TRBV6-5	TRBJ1-1	NA	CASKPPDRGYTEAFF	TGTGCCAGCAAACCACCCGACAGAGGGTACACTGAAGCTTTCTTT
NA	TRBV4-3	TRBJ1-3	NA	CASSQTDSGNTIYF	TGCGCCAGCAGCCAAACGGACTCTGGAAACACCATATATTTT
NA	TRBV30	TRBJ2-4	few	CAWSVLRGGNIQYF	TGTGCCTGGAGTGTACTGAGAGGGGGTAACATTCAGTACTTC
NA	TRBV5-6	TRBJ1-2	NA	CASSLGQIYGYTF	TGTGCCAGCAGCTTGGGGCAGATCTATGGCTACACCTTC
NA	TRBV14	TRBJ2-7	NA	CASSPLAGNYEQYF	TGTGCCAGCAGCCCCCTAGCTGGGAACTACGAGCAGTACTTC
NA	TRBV12-5	TRBJ2-7	NA	CASGLVAGYEQYF	TGTGCTAGTGGTTTGGTAGCCGGGTACGAGCAGTACTTC
NA	TRBV7-2	TRBJ1-1	once	CASSRSRANTEAFF	TGTGCCAGCAGCAGATCGAGAGCGAACACTGAAGCTTTCTTT
NA	TRBV7-7	TRBJ2-3	NA	CASSSGLYTDTQYF	TGTGCCAGCAGCTCTGGACTTTACACAGATACGCAGTATTTT
NA	TRBV5-1	TRBJ1-4	NA	CASSLAGTTGEKLFF	TGCGCCAGCAGCTTGGCCGGGACGACGGGTGAAAAACTGTTTTTT
TRBD2	TRBV2	TRBJ2-1	NA	CASSDFTSGGLNEQFF	TGTGCCAGCAGTGATTTTACTAGCGGGGGGCTGAATGAGCAGTTCTTC
NA	TRBV12-3/TRBV12-4	TRBJ2-1	NA	CASSLGAYNEQFF	TGTGCCAGCAGTTTAGGGGCCTACAATGAGCAGTTCTTC
NA	TRBV6-1	TRBJ2-7	NA	CASSETPSYEQYF	TGTGCCAGCAGTGAAACACCATCCTACGAGCAGTACTTC
NA	TRBV27	TRBJ1-2	NA	CASRGRGYGYTF	TGTGCCAGCAGAGGCAGGGGCTATGGCTACACCTTC
TRBD2	TRBV7-2	TRBJ2-1	NA	CASQLAGVVYEQFF	TGTGCCAGCCAACTAGCGGGGGTGGTCTATGAGCAGTTCTTC
NA	TRBV28	TRBJ2-7	NA	CASSQGHRTSYEQYF	TGTGCCAGCAGTCAGGGACACAGGACCTCCTACGAGCAGTACTTC
TRBD1	TRBV4-3	TRBJ2-1	NA	CASSPRDRVFDEQFF	TGCGCCAGCAGCCCCCGGGACAGGGTTTTCGATGAGCAGTTCTTC
TRBD1	TRBV6-5	TRBJ1-1	NA	CASSYSRGPTEAFF	TGTGCCAGCAGTTACTCGAGGGGGCCGACTGAAGCTTTCTTT
NA	TRBV19	TRBJ2-1	NA	CASRPDSRPYNEQFF	TGTGCCAGTAGGCCCGACAGTCGGCCTTACAATGAGCAGTTCTTC
NA	TRBV11-2	TRBJ1-2	NA	CASSPNDRPGYTF	TGTGCCAGCAGCCCAAACGACAGGCCTGGCTACACCTTC
NA	TRBV4-2	TRBJ1-2	NA	CASSQDLRDYGYTF	TGTGCCAGCAGCCAAGATTTGAGAGACTATGGCTACACCTTC
NA	TRBV7-6	TRBJ1-5	few	CASSLEGRYSNQPQHF	TGTGCCAGCAGCTTAGAGGGACGGTATAGCAATCAGCCCCAGCATTTT
NA	TRBV5-8	TRBJ1-6	NA	CASSLITGMLGSPLHF	TGTGCCAGCAGCTTAATAACAGGGATGTTGGGGTCACCCCTCCACTTT
NA	TRBV5-1	TRBJ2-7	NA	CASSPLGGTTYEQYF	TGCGCCAGCAGCCCCCTAGGCGGGACGACCTACGAGCAGTACTTC
NA	TRBV12-3/TRBV12-4	TRBJ2-7	NA	CASSFGGLEQYF	TGTGCCAGCAGTTTTGGGGGGCTCGAGCAGTACTTC
TRBD2	TRBV20-1	TRBJ2-7	NA	CSASLAGTTYEQYF	TGCAGTGCTAGTTTAGCGGGGACGACCTACGAGCAGTACTTC
NA	TRBV6-5	TRBJ1-5	NA	CASSYSDRNQPQHF	TGTGCCAGCAGTTACTCGGACAGAAATCAGCCCCAGCATTTT
NA	TRBV9	TRBJ2-1	NA	CASGEGDNEQFF	TGTGCCAGTGGGGAGGGGGACAATGAGCAGTTCTTC
TRBD1	TRBV19	TRBJ1-6	NA	CASRGTGGINSPLHF	TGTGCCAGTAGGGGGACAGGGGGAATAAATTCACCCCTCCACTTT
NA	TRBV6-2/TRBV6-3	TRBJ1-2	NA	CASSSSPGVVYGYTF	TGTGCCAGCAGCTCGTCCCCGGGAGTTGTCTATGGCTACACCTTC
NA	TRBV6-5	TRBJ2-1	NA	CASSPDGAASNEQFF	TGTGCCAGCAGTCCCGACGGGGCGGCGAGCAATGAGCAGTTCTTC
NA	TRBV7-2	TRBJ1-6	NA	CVSSFGQRGTPLHF	TGTGTCAGCAGCTTCGGACAGAGGGGAACACCCCTCCACTTT
NA	TRBV5-1	TRBJ1-6	NA	CASREDQSSYNSPLHF	TGCGCCAGCAGAGAGGACCAGAGCTCCTATAATTCACCCCTCCACTTT
NA	TRBV2	TRBJ1-1	NA	CASSEAEGRTAEAFF	TGTGCCAGCAGTGAAGCCGAGGGAAGGACTGCTGAAGCTTTCTTT
TRBD1	TRBV3-1/TRBV3-2	TRBJ1-1	NA	CASSPGTGITEAFF	TGTGCCAGCAGCCCTGGGACAGGTATAACTGAAGCTTTCTTT
TRBD1	TRBV4-3	TRBJ1-6	NA	CASSQVKIGTGFMYSPLHF	TGCGCCAGCAGCCAAGTCAAAATCGGGACAGGGTTCATGTATTCACCCCTCCACTTT
NA	TRBV4-2	TRBJ2-2	NA	CASSPWAGDTGELFF	TGTGCCAGCAGCCCTTGGGCGGGCGACACCGGGGAGCTGTTTTTT
TRBD1	TRBV6-5	TRBJ2-5	NA	CASSRDRGQETQYF	TGTGCCAGCAGTAGGGACAGGGGACAAGAGACCCAGTACTTC
NA	TRBV2	TRBJ2-7	NA	CASSGASPQYF	TGTGCCAGCAGTGGGGCATCGCCCCAGTACTTC
NA	TRBV5-1	TRBJ1-1	NA	CASTRGQGRAFF	TGCGCCAGCACCCGAGGCCAGGGGAGAGCTTTCTTT
NA	TRBV7-3	TRBJ2-7	NA	CASSLGQGSLYEQYF	TGTGCCAGCAGCTTAGGGCAGGGGAGCCTCTACGAGCAGTACTTC